The T cell receptor beta chain under discussion was sequenced for a study of blood T cell repertoires in COVID-19. For the study at large: PBMCs, B-cell-depleted T cells, or T cells provided the cDNA or gDNA that made up the material.

The CDR3 extends over 14 amino acids. Trimming took 4 bases from V and 6 from J, leaving 16 bases between them. CDR1 and CDR2 from the germline V gene are SQVTM and ANQGSEA. This table comes from immunoSEQ multiplex PCR, and its TCRdb copy is limited to in-frame clones, with some not included. This table holds 20,000 to 25,000 clones, 73% found once. This clone was recorded only once. The V and J genes are TRBV29-1 and TRBJ1-5; D possibly corresponds to TRBD1 (5 bases). The sequencing sample was made of peripheral blood. The clonotype was recovered from a human donor in a cohort sampled during active or convalescent COVID-19. This CDR3 reads CSVASGERGQPQHF. The CDR3 DNA is TGCAGCGTTGCGTCGGGGGAGCGAGGTCAGCCCCAGCATTTT.